Listed here are 5 T cell receptor beta chains from one sample, sequenced in a study of graft-versus-host responses after intestinal transplantation. Sequencing used immunoSEQ multiplex PCR; TCRdb keeps in-frame clones, though not all of them. In the table there are fewer than 20,000 clones, approximately 95% of which are singletons. The starting material was PBMCs, obtained 23 days after intestinal transplant. These receptors were taken from a human patient who received an intestinal transplant, so some T cells may come from the graft donor.

CDR3 DNA sequence: TGTGCCAGCAGTCCTTGGACTAGGGACTACAATGAGCAGTTCTTC. Amino acids: CASSPWTRDYNEQFF. This sequence joins TRBV28 and TRBJ2-1; the match to TRBD2 covers 7 bases. The CDR3 is made up of 15 amino acids. The germline V gene has CDR1 MDHEN and CDR2 SYDVKM. Trimming took 5 bases from V and 3 from J; bases not matched to a gene: 7.

The CDR3 here is CASSLEGSLGYEQYF. CDR3 bases: TGTGCCAGCAGCTTAGAGGGCAGCCTAGGGTACGAGCAGTACTTC. V gene TRBV11-2 combines with J gene TRBJ2-7; D not resolved. CDR3 length equals 15 residues. CDR1 and CDR2 (germline): SGHAT, FQNNGV. The V gene lost 0 bases and the J gene lost 4 bases, with 13 bases spanning the gap.

The gene calls are TRBV7-9 and TRBJ2-7; D is perhaps TRBD1 or TRBD2 (5 bases each). The germline V and J ends were trimmed by 1 base and 4 bases, with 8 bases remaining between them. The CDR3 is 13 residues long. CDR1 SEHNR and CDR2 FQNEAQ come from the germline V gene (reference sequence). This chain's CDR3 is CASSLGREYEQYF. CDR3 bases: TGTGCCAGCAGCTTAGGCAGGGAGTACGAGCAGTACTTC.

V gene TRBV13 combines with J gene TRBJ2-7; D call uncertain. Germline V gene sequence: CDR1 PRHDT, CDR2 FYEKMQ (reference sequence). The V gene lost 5 bases and the J gene lost 4 bases, with 12 bases spanning the gap. The CDR3 spans 13 residues. The CDR3 nucleotides read TGTGCCAGCAGCGGCCGCAAGGGTTACGAGCAGTACTTC. This encodes CASSGRKGYEQYF.

This clone is a singleton in its sample. The chain carries TRBV7-9 and TRBJ2-5, with D perhaps matching TRBD1 (6 bases). Germline V lookup: CDR1 SEHNR, CDR2 FQNEAQ (reference sequence). The CDR3 is 17 residues long. The germline V and J ends were trimmed by 4 bases and 0 bases, with 18 bases remaining between them. The CDR3 DNA reads as TGTGCCAGCAGCTCCAGCCGGACAGTTCTAAACCAAGAGACCCAGTACTTC. Translation: CASSSSRTVLNQETQYF.